The present entry profiles one T cell receptor (beta chain) with its context. This clone showed up just a few times. Its antigen target is currently unknown. The input lacks base qualities; no much larger clone sits a single base away. Each donor gave one peripheral blood draw, averaging approximately 0.12 L, which was collected into heparinised tubes. Naive, central memory, regulatory and stem cell-like memory CD4+ T cells were sorted on a BD FACSAria II using a panel including CD45RO, CCR7, CD25, CD127, CD95 and CD27. A purity above 95% was achieved for all sorted populations. PBMCs were isolated right away by Lymphoprep density gradient centrifugation and were stained directly, without culture. To minimize batch effects, samples were stained and sorted in pairs, one healthy donor with one patient per experiment. The entire isolated RNA was reverse transcribed using the High Capacity cDNA Reverse Transcription Kit, and thus expressed TCRB transcripts were sequenced. Naive, central memory and regulatory T cell samples underwent deep immunoSEQ sequencing, averaging roughly 3.4 million total reads per sample. Sorted cells were lysed in RLT buffer and RNA was extracted with DNase-treated RNeasy Micro or Mini kits, depending on cell number. Each cell subset was processed on its own to prevent cross-contamination, while patient and healthy donor samples were processed together. The immunoSEQ multiplex PCR was used to amplify TCRB sequences from cDNA, generating 87-bp fragments that spanned the CDR3 region. The amplicons were sequenced using the Illumina HiSeq platform. The authors' pipeline ran thus. PCR bias was corrected computationally using synthetic template baselines, and reads within Hamming distance 2 were collapsed, with unmergeable singletons discarded. Reads were aligned to IMGT to assign V, D and J genes, CDR3 length, and insertions or deletions at six rearrangement sites. Clonotype counts were normalized to sorted cell number within each subset before computing true diversity and Gini coefficients with the tcR R package. Repertoire sharing was quantified using the overlap coefficient calculated on TCRB nucleotide sequences. The table was pulled from immuneACCESS by TCRdb, which kept in-frame rearrangements only. Such tables lose some clones; where checked, under half of the loss comes from unresolved V genes, and the rest has no known cause. V, J and clone size are taken as reported in that table, and D and trimming were inferred from the DNA itself. This sample comprises 160,000 or so clones, 7% to 9.5% of them detected only once. Roughly 0.7% of the sample is held by the ten biggest clonotypes.

This sample was taken from a study of beta chain features in type 1 diabetes (dated by TCRdb to the late 2010s). With respect to the entire study: Patients and healthy donors did not differ in mean age, gender distribution, total cell number or subset yield. A total of 107,917,701 sorted cells were examined across all samples, and RNA yield correlated strongly with the number of cells per subset. The study compared TCRB repertoires of sorted circulating CD4+ T cell subsets between recently diagnosed type 1 diabetes patients and matched healthy donors. Naive and central memory subsets were obtained from all 30 or so donors, but regulatory and stem cell-like memory subsets were isolated from only 8 patients and 8 healthy donors. Results and caveats for the whole study, not just this receptor: Type 1 diabetes patients showed a moderate but significant shortening of TCRB CDR3 length in all four CD4+ subsets. PCR might favor shorter templates, but patient and control samples were amplified and corrected together, so any skew would affect both groups equally. Naive, central memory and regulatory TCRB repertoires appeared to be more alike among patients than among healthy donors. Because cDNA was sequenced instead of genomic DNA, highly expressing activated cells could be over-represented, though the groups showed no difference in activation or CD3 levels. Because small numbers of individuals were included in the HLA sub-analyses, any influence of HLA type on TCRB rearrangement was left unresolved. Fewer insertions and more nucleotide deletions at VDJ recombination sites were observed in patients with type 1 diabetes, implying thymic rearrangement abnormalities.

Ends trimmed: V by 1 base, J by 4 bases; bases unmatched to a gene: 6. Counted from cysteine to phenylalanine, this CDR3 has 15 amino acids. Kept here is only the CDR3 DNA, which spans 45 bases and is read in frame from base 1. CDR1 and CDR2, per the germline V gene, are KGHSH and LQKENI. This receptor was identified in a woman aged 25 to 39 with type 1 diabetes. The chain couples TRBV18 to TRBJ1-2; 7 middle bases align to TRBD1. The sequenced material came from central memory CD4+ T cells from blood. CDR3 reads: CASSPRDSRSYGYTF. Here is the DNA: TGTGCCAGCTCACCACGGGACAGTCGTTCCTATGGCTACACCTTC. The reference TRBV18 and TRBJ1-2 proteins fill in what lies around the CDR3, so the full variable domain reads NAGVMQNPRHLVRRRGQEARLRCSPMKGHSHVYWYRQLPEEGLKFMVYLQKENIIDESGMPKERFSAEFPKEGPSILRIQQVVRGDSAAYFCASSPRDSRSYGYTFGSGTRLTVV.